This T cell receptor beta chain was sequenced for a study of cytomegalovirus exposure and HLA in healthy donors. About the research overall: The Caucasian-associated ancestry cluster contained 75% to 85% of the approximately 400 genotyped donors.

CDR1 and CDR2 (germline): SGHDT, YYEEEE. Trimming took 4 bases from V and 0 from J; bases not matched to a gene: 3. This CDR3 spans 15 amino acids. This PCR relied on a set of 60 Vbeta primers and 13 Jbeta primers. The assay was immunoSEQ multiplex PCR, and TCRdb's table has in-frame clones only and misses some. The sample carries some 200,000 clones, 70% recorded once. On this clone itself: Its specificity is unknown.

The study's findings and limits: With later analysis, a missense DCLRE1C variant became linked to TCR beta V- and J-gene trimming. According to reports, the classifier identified cytomegalovirus status with high specificity and sensitivity. Reportedly, fewer N-insertions than the roughly 690-donor mean appeared in an Asian-associated ancestry cluster in a later analysis.

The sequenced sample was PBMCs. This receptor was obtained from a man in his forties in good health and CMV-seropositive. This chain uses TRBV5-6 with TRBJ2-1; 8 nucleotides match TRBD1. CDR3 protein: CASSRDRGSYNEQFF. CDR3 bases: TGTGCCAGCAGCAGAGACAGGGGCTCCTACAATGAGCAGTTCTTC.